The entry below describes one T cell receptor (beta chain). Its antigen is as yet unknown. Making the bulk TCR libraries relied on previously described methods and listed TCR primers. TCRdb recomputed calls from the PCR reads with MiXCR, one row per CDR3 protein. The sample contains roughly 630,000 distinct CDR3 sequences, 25% of which appear only once. The sample originates from a study of molecular identifiers for immune sequencing clone quantification. Whole-study findings and limits: It was shown that clones above 20 RNA copies held over 97% of effector molecules, but under 1% in naive cells.

When naive CD8 T cells were sorted, they were gated as CD8+CD4-CCR7+CD45RA+. The sample consisted of naive CD8+ T cells from blood, with Jurkat cell RNA spiked in. Subset of the sample: FACS-sorted CD8+CD4-CCR7+CD45RA+ naive T cells. The receptor was isolated from a human donor in good health. Some libraries in this study had Jurkat cell RNA spiked in.

The CDR3 spells CSVEYPRDTGELFF. The CDR3 DNA is TGCAGCGTTGAATACCCGCGCGACACCGGGGAGCTGTTTTTT. The chain couples TRBV29-1 to TRBJ2-2, with D unclear. Trimming stripped 2 bases from V and 3 bases from J, with 10 bases between. The V gene's germline CDR1 is SQVTM and CDR2 ANQGSEA. The CDR3 sequence is 14 residues long.